Listed below are T cell receptor beta chains from one sample, sequenced in a study of blood T cell repertoires in COVID-19. Measured with immunoSEQ multiplex PCR; TCRdb has only the in-frame clones, and not every one. The sample carries 270,000 or so clones, about 85% recorded once. Input material: peripheral blood. The receptors derive from a human donor in a cohort sampled during active COVID-19. CDR3s include the opening cysteine and the closing phenylalanine or tryptophan. D genes are given only for firm matches.

j_gene: TRBJ2-7; d_gene: -; v_gene: TRBV25-1; CDR3nt: TGTGCCAGCAGTGAGTTGGCAGGGGAATTCCACGAGCAGTACTTC; CDR3aa: CASSELAGEFHEQYF
j_gene: TRBJ2-1; d_gene: TRBD2; v_gene: TRBV7-2; CDR3nt: TGTGCCAGCAGCCCGCTAGCGGGTACCTCCTACAATGAGCAGTTCTTC; CDR3aa: CASSPLAGTSYNEQFF
j_gene: TRBJ1-1; d_gene: TRBD1; v_gene: TRBV5-1; CDR3nt: TGCGCCAGCAGCTTGGGAGGGACAGTTACCACTGAAGCTTTCTTT; CDR3aa: CASSLGGTVTTEAFF
j_gene: TRBJ2-1; d_gene: -; v_gene: TRBV12-5; CDR3nt: TGTGCTAGTGGTTTAACTAGCTACAATGAGCAGTTCTTC; CDR3aa: CASGLTSYNEQFF
j_gene: TRBJ2-7; d_gene: -; v_gene: TRBV28; CDR3nt: TGTGCCAGCAAACGCCCCCACAGCTACGAGCAGTACTTC; CDR3aa: CASKRPHSYEQYF
j_gene: TRBJ1-6; d_gene: -; v_gene: TRBV7-2; CDR3nt: TGTGCCAGCAGCTTGCTCGGGGAGGGAAATTCACCCCTCCACTTT; CDR3aa: CASSLLGEGNSPLHF
j_gene: TRBJ1-2; d_gene: -; v_gene: TRBV23-1; CDR3nt: TGCGCCAGCAAACCCCGGGGAAATCGGCGGGACTATGGCTACACCTTC; CDR3aa: CASKPRGNRRDYGYTF
j_gene: TRBJ2-3; d_gene: -; v_gene: TRBV14; CDR3nt: TGTGCCAGCAGCCCCTTCGCAGGGAGCACAGATACGCAGTATTTT; CDR3aa: CASSPFAGSTDTQYF
j_gene: TRBJ2-3; d_gene: -; v_gene: TRBV6-5; CDR3nt: TGTGCCAGCAGGGTAGTAGCGACGCCTCCGGCCTTT; CDR3aa: CASRVVATPPAF
j_gene: TRBJ2-1; d_gene: TRBD1; v_gene: TRBV7-9; CDR3nt: TGTGCCAGCAGCCCGGACAGGGGCACCTACAATGAGCAGTTCTTC; CDR3aa: CASSPDRGTYNEQFF
j_gene: TRBJ2-5; d_gene: TRBD2; v_gene: TRBV10-1; CDR3nt: TGCGCCAGCAGTGAGTCCGGCGGGAGGGCCTGGTACCAAGAGACCCAGTACTTC; CDR3aa: CASSESGGRAWYQETQYF
j_gene: TRBJ1-3; d_gene: TRBD1; v_gene: TRBV10-3; CDR3nt: TGTGCCATCAGTGGGAGGACAGGGTGGTCTGGAAACACCATATATTTT; CDR3aa: CAISGRTGWSGNTIYF
j_gene: TRBJ2-7; d_gene: TRBD2; v_gene: TRBV6-5; CDR3nt: TGTGCCAGCAGCGTTAGCGGGAAATACGAGCAGTACTTC; CDR3aa: CASSVSGKYEQYF
j_gene: TRBJ1-4; d_gene: TRBD1; v_gene: TRBV2; CDR3nt: TGTGCCAGCAGGCCAACAGGGGGACGGGAAAAACTGTTTTTT; CDR3aa: CASRPTGGREKLFF
j_gene: TRBJ2-7; d_gene: TRBD2; v_gene: TRBV11-2; CDR3nt: TGTGCCAGCAGCTTGAGCGGGGCCTACGAGCAGTACTTC; CDR3aa: CASSLSGAYEQYF
j_gene: TRBJ2-1; d_gene: -; v_gene: TRBV27; CDR3nt: TGTGCCAGCAGTTTTACCCTAAGCGGACGTAATGAGCAGTTCTTC; CDR3aa: CASSFTLSGRNEQFF
j_gene: TRBJ2-2; d_gene: -; v_gene: TRBV7-2; CDR3nt: TGTGCCACCCGGGATAGCGCGAACACCGGGGAGCTGTTTTTT; CDR3aa: CATRDSANTGELFF